This T cell receptor (beta chain) was sequenced for a study of early T cells in non-severe SARS-CoV-2 infection. Study background: Whole-blood bulk RNA, unsorted, was sequenced, and chains were unpaired.

The trim removed 5 bases at V and 5 bases at J, leaving 9 bases unmatched. The CDR3 extends over 15 amino acids. CDR1 is MNHEY and CDR2 is SVGEGT in the germline V gene. The library protocol tagged individual cDNA molecules with unique molecular identifiers. TCRdb recomputed calls from the 5' RACE reads with MiXCR, one row per CDR3 protein. The sample carries more than 40,000 distinct CDR3 sequences, around 6.8% recorded once. A note on this clonotype: Its antigen is still unknown.

Study results and limitations: Database matching using VDJdb favored anti-spike CD8 responses, with private and CD4 specificities left missing.

The sample was whole blood. The sequence derives from an adult who was a healthcare worker with PCR-confirmed SARS-CoV-2 infection or an uninfected control (not recorded which). The chain uses TRBV6-2 or TRBV6-3 and TRBJ2-3; 8 nucleotides match TRBD2. The CDR3, as DNA: TGTGCCAGCAGTCCACAGCGGGGGAGAGGAGATACGCAGTATTTT. This codes for CASSPQRGRGDTQYF.